The entry below describes one T cell receptor (beta chain). Its antigen remains unidentified. Naive CD8 cells were CD45RO-negative, positively selected for CCR7, excluding terminally differentiated effector memory CD45RA+ cells. This record belongs to a study of shared clonotypes between healthy human individuals. Study as a whole: CD4 naive and memory got three plates each, CD8 naive two, CD8 memory one. Overall study results and limits: Memory subsets had estimated richness that was generally smaller than that of naive subsets.

Sequencing was performed with immunoSEQ multiplex PCR; in TCRdb, only in-frame clones are kept and a portion is missing. The sample records around 2.1 million clones, about 93% being singletons. This CDR3 has 16 residues. Germline lookup yields CDR1 SEHNR and CDR2 FQNEAQ (reference sequence). Deletions cut 0 bases from V and 5 bases from J, with 17 bases between. The J gene is TRBJ2-7, the V gene TRBV7-9; tentative D call: TRBD1 (5 bases). This TCR came from a man aged 18 to 35 in good health. Some clones in this sample may be carry-over from other donors' samples. The sample was naive CD8+ T cells from PBMCs. The CDR3 sequence is CASSLAPGRGTDEQYF. DNA for the CDR3: TGTGCCAGCAGCTTAGCGCCCGGAAGGGGTACCGACGAGCAGTACTTC.